This T cell receptor beta chain was profiled in a study of patients and donors after allogeneic stem cell transplantation. From the RT-PCR reads, TCRdb called clonotypes with MiXCR, one entry per CDR3 protein. The sample carries 390,000 or so distinct CDR3 sequences, roughly 17% recorded once. Germline CDR1 reads MNHEY; CDR2 reads SMNVEV (reference sequence). The V segment lost 0 bases and the J segment 10 bases; nucleotides outside the gene matches: 7. The CDR3 runs 16 residues. The clonotype comes from a human donor who was either an allogeneic HSCT recipient or a stem cell or donor lymphocyte infusion donor (not recorded which). It is not recorded whose cells these are; they may come from a transplant donor. Sequencing was done on a sample of blood, either unsorted or a sorted T cell fraction (not recorded which). The rearrangement uses TRBV27 and TRBJ1-6, with 9 bases that match TRBD1. The CDR3 reads CASSLSRDRVGSPLHF. The CDR3 DNA follows: TGTGCCAGCAGTTTATCGCGGGACAGGGTTGGGTCACCCCTCCACTTT.